The source of this T cell receptor (beta chain) is a study of cytomegalovirus exposure and HLA in healthy donors. About the research overall: In an early release, HLA-typed donors contributed roughly 85 million unique TCR sequences. General study points: Immune exposure information available was restricted to CMV serostatus. Later findings reportedly placed an Asian-associated ancestry cluster below the roughly 700-donor mean for N-insertions.

A multiplex PCR was run with 60 Vbeta primers and 13 Jbeta primers. In the study's own analysis: In a later analysis, of around 80 million unique beta chains, about 11 million appeared in at least two donors. Sequencing was performed with immunoSEQ multiplex PCR; in TCRdb, only in-frame clones are kept and a portion is missing. Clonal size and the V and J genes are those of that table, whereas D and trimming came from the DNA. The table records 90,000 to 110,000 clones, 76% of them present only once. This CDR3 is 15 amino acids long. Germline V gene sequence: CDR1 GTSNPN, CDR2 SVGIG (reference sequence). After removal of 0 bases from V and 8 bases from J, the junction contained 5 bases not matched to a gene. Of note for this clone: No antigen is known for it.

The origin of this receptor is a man between 35 and 55 years old in good health and CMV-seropositive. The source material was PBMCs. The chain combines TRBV30 with TRBJ1-6, with 9 bases lining up with TRBD1. Written as DNA, the CDR3 is TGTGCCTGGAGTGTACAGGGGGCCCAGCATTCACCCCTCCACTTT. Its translation: CAWSVQGAQHSPLHF. Full variable domain (rest looked up from reference TRBV30 and TRBJ1-6): SQTIHQWPATLVQPVGSPLSLECTVEGTSNPNLYWYRQAAGRGLQLLFYSVGIGQISSEVPQNLSASRPQDRQFILSSKKLLLSDSGFYLCAWSVQGAQHSPLHFGNGTRLTVT.